Given below is one TCR beta chain in context. Its antigen is not identified. This sample is part of a study of T cell responses to AZD1222 COVID-19 vaccine. As for the study in general: Second-dose intervals near 4 or 12 weeks were combined. General observations from the study: At 160-218 and 743-854, vaccine-associated CD4 TCRs were dominant, and they spanned spike. Unmutated variant regions reportedly attract nearly half of all spike-specific TCRs. Among those given AZD1222, only six were seropositive at baseline.

Sequencing used immunoSEQ multiplex PCR; TCRdb keeps in-frame clones, though not all of them. The sample consists of fewer than 120,000 clones, 85% to 95% of them appearing once. The CDR3 is 17 residues long. V lost 5 bases and J 0 bases, leaving 16 bases between the germline ends. Germline-derived CDR1 and CDR2 are LNHDA and SQIVND (reference sequence). The V call is TRBV19, the J call TRBJ1-4; D not certain. The receptor was derived from an adult in good health. The source was peripheral blood, collected on day 0 of AZD1222 vaccination. The CDR3 here is CASSSGRIVATNEKLFF. The CDR3 DNA follows: TGTGCCAGTAGTTCCGGACGGATAGTTGCAACTAATGAAAAACTGTTTTTT.